This is a list of T cell receptor beta chains from one sample in a study of a mutant IDH1 vaccine in newly diagnosed glioma. Their recognized antigens are unknown. Sequencing was performed with immunoSEQ multiplex PCR; in TCRdb, only in-frame clones are kept and a portion is missing. The repertoire holds more than 25,000 clones, with almost 80% as singletons. The sample in question was PBMCs, obtained from a glioma patient whose treatment included an IDH1 peptide vaccine. The receptor source for this set is a young woman with glioma. Some clones in this sample may be carry-over from other donors' samples. The CDR3 runs from the conserved cysteine through the conserved F or W. Each record gives: clone size, J gene, V gene, D gene, CDR3 protein, CDR3 DNA. A D gene is named only where the DNA matches it firmly. Rows give clone size only sometimes, using once, few, many, or a class for an expanded clone.

clone size: NA; J gene: TRBJ2-1; V gene: TRBV2; D gene: NA; CDR3 protein: CASSEVVMASNEQFF; CDR3 DNA: TGTGCCAGCAGTGAAGTCGTTATGGCTAGCAATGAGCAGTTCTTC
clone size: NA; J gene: TRBJ2-4; V gene: TRBV6-1; D gene: NA; CDR3 protein: CASSEGFWAKNIQYF; CDR3 DNA: TGTGCCAGCAGTGAGGGTTTTTGGGCCAAAAACATTCAGTACTTC
clone size: NA; J gene: TRBJ2-7; V gene: TRBV6-1; D gene: NA; CDR3 protein: CASGRGPHDEQYF; CDR3 DNA: TGTGCCAGCGGGAGGGGGCCTCACGATGAGCAGTACTTC
clone size: NA; J gene: TRBJ2-5; V gene: TRBV10-3; D gene: TRBD2; CDR3 protein: CAISEMTSGHPGETQYF; CDR3 DNA: TGTGCCATCAGTGAAATGACTAGCGGCCATCCCGGAGAGACCCAGTACTTC
clone size: NA; J gene: TRBJ1-3; V gene: TRBV29-1; D gene: NA; CDR3 protein: CSVILWYETGNTIYF; CDR3 DNA: TGCAGCGTTATTTTGTGGTATGAAACTGGAAACACCATATATTTT
clone size: NA; J gene: TRBJ1-5; V gene: TRBV27; D gene: NA; CDR3 protein: CASSLSGPVNQPQHF; CDR3 DNA: TGTGCCAGCAGTTTATCTGGACCGGTCAATCAGCCCCAGCATTTT
clone size: NA; J gene: TRBJ1-2; V gene: TRBV28; D gene: NA; CDR3 protein: CASNGSGGYTF; CDR3 DNA: TGTGCCAGCAACGGGTCTGGGGGCTACACCTTC
clone size: NA; J gene: TRBJ2-7; V gene: TRBV5-4; D gene: NA; CDR3 protein: CASSLTQGPGVYEQYF; CDR3 DNA: TGTGCCAGCAGCTTGACTCAGGGCCCAGGGGTTTACGAGCAGTACTTC
clone size: few; J gene: TRBJ2-5; V gene: TRBV7-9; D gene: NA; CDR3 protein: CASSLAETQYF; CDR3 DNA: TGTGCCAGCAGCTTAGCTGAGACCCAGTACTTC
clone size: NA; J gene: TRBJ2-1; V gene: TRBV4-2; D gene: NA; CDR3 protein: CASSQDLGNEQFF; CDR3 DNA: TGTGCCAGCAGCCAAGATCTGGGGAATGAGCAGTTCTTC
clone size: NA; J gene: TRBJ1-1; V gene: TRBV2; D gene: NA; CDR3 protein: CASSQRYASGTEAFF; CDR3 DNA: TGTGCCAGCAGTCAACGCTACGCCTCAGGGACTGAAGCTTTCTTT
clone size: NA; J gene: TRBJ1-2; V gene: TRBV19; D gene: NA; CDR3 protein: CASSIALDGYTF; CDR3 DNA: TGTGCCAGTAGTATAGCCCTGGATGGCTACACCTTC
clone size: NA; J gene: TRBJ2-7; V gene: TRBV4-1; D gene: TRBD1; CDR3 protein: CASSHTGTVSYEQYF; CDR3 DNA: TGCGCCAGCAGCCACACCGGGACAGTCTCCTACGAGCAGTACTTC
clone size: once; J gene: TRBJ2-2; V gene: TRBV10-1; D gene: NA; CDR3 protein: CASRADSTGELFF; CDR3 DNA: TGCGCCAGCAGGGCAGACTCCACCGGGGAGCTGTTTTTT
clone size: NA; J gene: TRBJ1-4; V gene: TRBV7-9; D gene: NA; CDR3 protein: CASSPGGALAF; CDR3 DNA: TGTGCCAGCAGCCCCGGGGGGGCCTTGGCTTTT
clone size: few; J gene: TRBJ2-3; V gene: TRBV7-9; D gene: NA; CDR3 protein: CASSLIATTDTQYF; CDR3 DNA: TGTGCCAGCAGCCTAATAGCGACCACAGATACGCAGTATTTT